The clone carrying this T cell receptor beta chain was recorded a few times. What it binds is unknown. The CDR3 totals 13 residues. V gave up 2 bases and J gave up 6 bases, with 11 bases separating them. CDR1 is GTSNPN, CDR2 SVGIG, per germline (reference sequence). The data were taken from a study of cytomegalovirus exposure and HLA in healthy donors. Study-wide results and caveats: In a later analysis, at a false discovery rate of 0.05, fewer than 20,000 TCR beta sequences matched HLA alleles. One later analysis reportedly identified an Asian-associated ancestry cluster that showed fewer N-insertions than the roughly 700-donor mean. Rates of TCR association differed by HLA locus in a later analysis, with DRB1 highest and HLA-C lowest. An assumption of roughly uniform sequencing depth across donors underlay the presence/absence analyses.

The PCR employed 60 Vbeta primers together with 13 Jbeta primers. Sequencing used immunoSEQ multiplex PCR; TCRdb keeps in-frame clones, though not all of them. The sample has about 200,000 clones, around 82% seen once. The rearrangement links TRBV30 to TRBJ1-5, with no clear D. The TCR originated in a woman under 40 in good health and CMV-seronegative. Sequencing used PBMCs. Written as DNA, the CDR3 is TGTGCCTGGAGTCCGCGAGGGATTCAGCCCCAGCATTTT. This codes for CAWSPRGIQPQHF. The entire variable domain, with the rest obtained from reference TRBV30 and TRBJ1-5, is as follows: SQTIHQWPATLVQPVGSPLSLECTVEGTSNPNLYWYRQAAGRGLQLLFYSVGIGQISSEVPQNLSASRPQDRQFILSSKKLLLSDSGFYLCAWSPRGIQPQHFGDGTRLSIL.